These T cell receptor beta chains were read from a single sample in a study of PD-L1 blockade in urothelial cancer. Repertoires were generated with immunoSEQ multiplex PCR, while TCRdb's copy carries only in-frame clones and drops some. The sample lists roughly 45,000 clones, 87% occurring once. Sequenced material: PBMCs, taken around atezolizumab (anti-PD-L1) treatment. Receptors were obtained from a man in his 60s with urothelial cancer. CDR3s include the opening cysteine and the closing phenylalanine or tryptophan. Fields, in order: D gene, J gene, V gene, clone size, CDR3 DNA, CDR3 protein. The D gene is left open where the match is weak. Rows may omit the clone size; those that give it use once, few, many or a size class.

>.|TRBJ1-5|TRBV6-6|.
TGTGCCAGCAGGATCAGGGAAGGGGGCAATCAGCCCCAGCATTTT
CASRIREGGNQPQHF
>TRBD2|TRBJ2-1|TRBV10-2|.
TGCGCCAGCACACTAGCGGGGGGCGGGAGCTCCTACAATGAGCAGTTCTTC
CASTLAGGGSSYNEQFF
>.|TRBJ1-2|TRBV7-9|.
TGTGCCAGCACCCGGGGGGCGGCGGGCTACACCTTC
CASTRGAAGYTF
>TRBD2|TRBJ2-5|TRBV5-4|.
TGTGCCAGCAGCTTCGGGGGGGCCAAAGAGACCCAGTACTTC
CASSFGGAKETQYF
>TRBD1|TRBJ1-2|TRBV28|.
TGTGCCAGCAGTCTCCAGGGGGCGCGCTATGGCTACACCTTC
CASSLQGARYGYTF
>.|TRBJ1-5|TRBV18|.
TGTGCCAGCTCAGAGGCAGGGGTCCCTAATCAGCCCCAGCATTTT
CASSEAGVPNQPQHF
>.|TRBJ1-1|TRBV2|.
TGTGCCAGCAGGGGGGGACCGACCGAGAACACTGAAGCTTTCTTT
CASRGGPTENTEAFF
>.|TRBJ2-3|TRBV5-4|.
TGTGCCAGCAGCTTGGGGGGCGGGGCAGATACGCAGTATTTT
CASSLGGGADTQYF
>.|TRBJ2-5|TRBV18|.
TGTGCCAGCTCACCAGAACAGCAAGAGACCCAGTACTTC
CASSPEQQETQYF
>TRBD2|TRBJ2-1|TRBV11-3|.
TGTGCCAGCAGGGCGGGGGTGGATAATGAGCAGTTCTTC
CASRAGVDNEQFF
>.|TRBJ2-3|TRBV5-1|.
TGCGCCAGCAGGCGGCCTGGGGATACGCAGTATTTT
CASRRPGDTQYF
>TRBD2|TRBJ2-1|TRBV4-1|.
TGCGCCAGCAGCCAAGACATCGGCGGGGGGGGGTACAATGAGCAGTTCTTC
CASSQDIGGGGYNEQFF
>TRBD2|TRBJ2-5|TRBV7-8|.
TGTGCCAGCAGCTTACTAGGCGGGACTAGCGGGGAAGAGACCCAGTACTTC
CASSLLGGTSGEETQYF
>TRBD1|TRBJ1-2|TRBV28|few
TGTGCCAGCAGTTTCGTTACAGGGGGCGATGGCTACACCTTC
CASSFVTGGDGYTF
>.|TRBJ1-1|TRBV2|once
TGTGCCAGCAGTGAACGTCCTTCCAGGGGAAGGAACACTGAAGCTTTCTTT
CASSERPSRGRNTEAFF
>.|TRBJ1-2|TRBV28|.
TGTGCCAGCAGTCCGGTACCGACAGGTCAATATGGCTACACCTTC
CASSPVPTGQYGYTF
>TRBD1|TRBJ2-2|TRBV5-4|.
TGTGCCAGCAGCACGGGACAGGGTCGAGCTACCGGGGAGCTGTTTTTT
CASSTGQGRATGELFF
>.|TRBJ1-2|TRBV27|.
TGTGCCAGCAGCAGAGGGGTCCGGAGGGGTTATGGCTACACCTTC
CASSRGVRRGYGYTF
>.|TRBJ2-6|TRBV27|.
TGTGCCAGCAGTTTATACCCAGGGGCTGGGGCCAACGTCCTGACTTTC
CASSLYPGAGANVLTF
>.|TRBJ1-3|TRBV28|.
TGTGCCAGCAGTTTATGGTCGGGGGGGTCTGGAAACACCATATATTTT
CASSLWSGGSGNTIYF
>.|TRBJ2-2|TRBV7-9|.
TGTGCCAGCAGCTTAGCGTACTCAGGGAAATCCACCGGGGAGCTGTTTTTT
CASSLAYSGKSTGELFF
>TRBD1|TRBJ2-3|TRBV7-8|.
TGTGCCAGCAGCTTACTCAGGGGGCGCACAGATACGCAGTATTTT
CASSLLRGRTDTQYF
>.|TRBJ2-3|TRBV7-3|.
TGTGCCAGCAGCTTAAGTGGCAACACAGATACGCAGTATTTT
CASSLSGNTDTQYF
>TRBD1|TRBJ2-6|TRBV5-4|.
TGTGCCAGCAGCTCCCAGGGGGCTGGGGCCAACGTCCTGACTTTC
CASSSQGAGANVLTF
>TRBD1|TRBJ2-3|TRBV11-3|.
TGTGCCAGCAGCTTAAGAGGGACAGGGGGAAATACGCAGTATTTT
CASSLRGTGGNTQYF
>.|TRBJ2-3|TRBV6-9|.
TGTGCCAGCAGTCCATCGCACCGGGACTCACTCCCAGATACGCAGTATTTT
CASSPSHRDSLPDTQYF
>.|TRBJ1-2|TRBV7-2|.
TGTGCCAGCAGCACCGGAGGTTCTAACTATGGCTACACCTTC
CASSTGGSNYGYTF
>TRBD1|TRBJ2-3|TRBV10-1|.
TGCGCCAGCAGTGAACAGGGGATGATCACAGATACGCAGTATTTT
CASSEQGMITDTQYF
>.|TRBJ2-7|TRBV30|.
TGTGCCTGGAGTGGAGGGGGTGTTAGGCAGTACTTC
CAWSGGGVRQYF
>TRBD1|TRBJ1-6|TRBV25-1|.
TGTGCCAGCAGAGACAGGGTTAATTCACCCCTCCACTTT
CASRDRVNSPLHF
>.|TRBJ1-4|TRBV18|.
TGTGCCAGCTCACTCCTCAAAGGGGCGACTAATGAAAAACTGTTTTTT
CASSLLKGATNEKLFF
>TRBD1|TRBJ1-2|TRBV10-1|once
TGCGCCAGCAGTGCGGGACAGGGGTATGGCTACACCTTC
CASSAGQGYGYTF
>.|TRBJ1-5|TRBV27|.
TGTGCCAGCAGTTCCGCGGGGTCCCCTAATCAGCCCCAGCATTTT
CASSSAGSPNQPQHF
>TRBD1|TRBJ1-2|TRBV11-3|once
TGTGCCAGCAGCTTAGAGCGGACAGGGAGGAACACCTTC
CASSLERTGRNTF
>TRBD1|TRBJ1-5|TRBV2|.
TGTGCCAGCAGTGAAAACAGGGGAAAAATTCAGCCCCAGCATTTT
CASSENRGKIQPQHF
>.|TRBJ2-5|TRBV7-9|few
TGTGCCAGCACCTTAAATCGGGAGACCCAGTACTTC
CASTLNRETQYF
>.|TRBJ1-2|TRBV5-6|.
TGTGCCAGCAGCCCCTTCGACAGTTTCAACCCTTTGAGGGGCTACACCTTC
CASSPFDSFNPLRGYTF
>TRBD1|TRBJ1-6|TRBV28|.
TGTGCCAGCAGTTACAGGGGTAATTCACCCCTCCACTTT
CASSYRGNSPLHF
>TRBD1|TRBJ2-1|TRBV5-1|.
TGCGCCAGCAGCTTTGTCCCGGGACAGGGGTATAATGAGCAGTTCTTC
CASSFVPGQGYNEQFF
>TRBD1|TRBJ1-1|TRBV7-2|once
TGTGCCAGCAGGGATAACAGGGGGTCGAACACTGAAGCTTTCTTT
CASRDNRGSNTEAFF
>.|TRBJ1-1|TRBV9|.
TGTGCCAGCAGCACAGGACAGAACACTGAAGCTTTCTTT
CASSTGQNTEAFF
>.|TRBJ1-2|TRBV7-2|.
TGTGCCAGCAGCTTACAATCCCAGGGGTTGGGCCATGGCTACACCTTC
CASSLQSQGLGHGYTF
>.|TRBJ1-1|TRBV25-1|once
TGTGCCAGCACTCAACTAGACGGTGCCACTGAAGCTTTCTTT
CASTQLDGATEAFF
>TRBD2|TRBJ2-5|TRBV29-1|.
TGCAGCGCCCCGCCGGGAGGCGGGGGGCCCGGCGAGACCCAGTACTTC
CSAPPGGGGPGETQYF
>.|TRBJ1-3|TRBV30|.
TGTGCCTGGAGTTTCGAGGGTCTAGGAAACACCATATATTTT
CAWSFEGLGNTIYF
>.|TRBJ2-7|TRBV7-2|.
TGTGCCAGCAGCCAGACAGAAGCAGGCGAGCAGTACTTC
CASSQTEAGEQYF
>TRBD1|TRBJ2-7|TRBV7-9|.
TGTGCCAGCAGCTCGACAGGGGTCTACGAGCAGTACTTC
CASSSTGVYEQYF
>.|TRBJ1-2|TRBV10-3|.
TGTGCCATCAGTGAGTCACAGGGATCTGGCTACACCTTC
CAISESQGSGYTF
>.|TRBJ1-4|TRBV4-3|.
TGCGCCAGCAGCCAAGGTAGAAACAGGGTCAGGGAAAAACTGTTTTTT
CASSQGRNRVREKLFF
>.|TRBJ2-4|TRBV7-7|once
TGTGCTAGCAGCTTAGCGCGAGAACCCCTAGCCAAAAACATTCAGTACTTC
CASSLAREPLAKNIQYF
>.|TRBJ2-6|TRBV7-9|.
TGTGCCAGCAGCTTAGTGCGCAGGTTGAGCTCTGGGGCCAACGTCCTGACTTTC
CASSLVRRLSSGANVLTF
>TRBD1|TRBJ2-2|TRBV2|.
TGTGCCAGCAGGGAGATTTCAGGGGGAACGACCGGGGAGCTGTTTTTT
CASREISGGTTGELFF
>TRBD1|TRBJ1-5|TRBV7-8|.
TGTGCCAGCAGCTTAGCGGGACAGGGTTTCCAGCCCCAGCATTTT
CASSLAGQGFQPQHF
>TRBD1|TRBJ2-7|TRBV7-8|.
TGTGCCAGCAGCATCTCCGGGGGACAGGGGTCCTACGAGCAGTACTTC
CASSISGGQGSYEQYF
>.|TRBJ1-2|TRBV15|.
TGTGCCACCAGCAGACAGGGATCGTATTATGGCTACACCTTC
CATSRQGSYYGYTF
>.|TRBJ2-7|TRBV29-1|once
TGCAGCGTGGCAATACAGGGCTACGAGCAGTACTTC
CSVAIQGYEQYF
>TRBD1|TRBJ1-6|TRBV10-3|few
TGTGCCATCAGTTGGGACAGTAATTCACCCCTCCACTTT
CAISWDSNSPLHF
>TRBD1|TRBJ1-3|TRBV7-2|.
TGTGCCAGCAGCTTGGGACAGGAATTTATTTGGCGAAACACCATATATTTT
CASSLGQEFIWRNTIYF
>TRBD2|TRBJ2-7|TRBV4-3|.
TGCGCCAGCAGCCCCGATAGCGGGGGCCTTCCCTACGAGCAGTACTTC
CASSPDSGGLPYEQYF
>TRBD1|TRBJ1-5|TRBV9|.
TGTGCCAGCAGCGAAGGAAAACGGGACAGGGGCCCTGCGGGCAATCAGCCCCAGCATTTT
CASSEGKRDRGPAGNQPQHF